There are a few counts of the clone carrying this T cell receptor beta chain. Its antigen is not identified. Unique molecular identifier tags were affixed to discrete cDNA molecules. TCRdb redid the calling of the 5' RACE reads with MiXCR, one entry per CDR3 protein. Here the sample spans about 31,000 distinct CDR3 sequences, around 5% being singletons. The sample belongs to a study of early T cells in non-severe SARS-CoV-2 infection. Findings of the study overall: Matching against VDJdb likely underestimated virus-specific expansions, favoring anti-spike CD8.

Germline V gene sequence: CDR1 SEHNR, CDR2 FQNEAQ (reference sequence). The germline V and J ends were trimmed by 8 bases and 10 bases, with 8 bases remaining between them. This CDR3 comprises 10 residues. This clonotype was obtained from an adult who was a healthcare worker with PCR-confirmed SARS-CoV-2 infection or an uninfected control (not recorded which). Input material: whole blood. The V and J genes are TRBV7-9 and TRBJ2-2, with D uncertain. For the CDR3, the DNA is TGTGCCAGCTCTTCGGAGGAGCTGTTTTTT. The encoded protein is CASSSEELFF.